This T cell receptor (beta chain) is drawn from a study of blood T cell repertoires in COVID-19. The data were produced by immunoSEQ multiplex PCR, yet TCRdb's version contains in-frame clones alone and is incomplete. Counted here are roughly 150,000 clones, more than 75% occurring once; the ten biggest clones make up 4.5% to 7.5%. Two negative PCRs, clearance, or symptom resolution characterized the recovered Cohort 3 donors. Material: PBMCs or T cells enriched from blood (not recorded which). The TCR sequence derives from a man aged 40-50 years who had recovered from COVID-19.

CDR3 region: CASINCRGVREPQHF. In DNA, the CDR3 is TGTGCCAGCATTAACTGCCGGGGGGTAAGGGAACCCCAGCATTTT. The chain combines TRBV6-4 with TRBJ1-5; perhaps TRBD1 as D (5 bases). Trimming removed 7 bases at V and 10 bases at J, with 23 bases between. There are 15 residues in the CDR3. Germline CDR1 reads MRHNA; CDR2 reads SNTAGT.